The clone carrying this T cell receptor beta chain was detected ten times or more. The data were taken from a study of Graves' ophthalmopathy and Graves' hyperthyroidism. RNA transcripts provided the template for amplifying TCR beta CDR3 regions. Investigators did first-round RT-PCR with HTBI primers, then second-round multiplex PCR. In TCRdb, the multiplex PCR reads were re-called with MiXCR into one record per CDR3 protein. The data show roughly 39,000 distinct CDR3 sequences, around half seen once. Eligible hyperthyroidism cases comprised new diagnoses of under 2 months' duration in individuals aged 18 to 65. Sequenced input: peripheral blood. The clonotype originates from an adult woman with stable Graves' hyperthyroidism.

The CDR3 region is CASSLTSMNTEAFF. The CDR3 region has the DNA TGTGCCAGCAGCCTGACATCCATGAACACTGAAGCTTTCTTT. The chain couples TRBV7-8 to TRBJ1-1; D is undetermined. Germline V gives CDR1 SGHVS, CDR2 FQNEAQ. The CDR3 is made up of 14 amino acids. V lost 5 bases and J 0 bases, leaving 10 bases between the germline ends. Filled out from reference TRBV7-8 and TRBJ1-1, the complete variable domain reads GAGVSQSPRYKVAKRGQDVALRCDPISGHVSLFWYQQALGQGPEFLTYFQNEAQLDKSGLPSDRFFAERPEGSVSTLKIQRTQQEDSAVYLCASSLTSMNTEAFFGQGTRLTVV.